The source of this T cell receptor beta chain is a study of T cells in Graves' hyperthyroidism and ophthalmopathy. Across the study: At initial diagnosis, before any treatment had begun, peripheral blood was obtained. Overall study results and limits: Most thyroid clonotypes that were expanded above 0.001 also turned up in blood.

The table lists this clonotype with many counts. Its antigen is not identified. Trimming removed 0 bases at V and 5 bases at J, with 10 bases between. The CDR3 length is 13 residues. Germline CDR1 and CDR2: DFQATT and SNEGSKA (reference sequence). Graves' hyperthyroidism is called stable when ophthalmopathy does not progress within 18 months. Diagnosing involved the use of clinical symptoms, serum thyroxine and TRAb, thyroid ultrasound and orbital computed tomography. The CDR3 regions of TCR beta were amplified from RNA transcripts. The HTBI primer set was used in a first-round RT-PCR of the TCR CDR3. One entry per CDR3 protein results from TCRdb running MiXCR on the multiplex PCR reads. Here the sample spans a few hundred thousand distinct CDR3 sequences, 20% to 25% being singletons.

The receptor's source is a middle-aged man with Graves' hyperthyroidism. Source material: blood. V is TRBV20-1 and J is TRBJ2-5, with D perhaps TRBD1 or TRBD2 (6 bases each). Here the CDR3 DNA reads TGCAGTGCTAGAGATCTCGGGGGCGAGACCCAGTACTTC. Residues: CSARDLGGETQYF.